Listed below are T cell receptor beta chains from one sample, sequenced in a study of radiotherapy plus CTLA-4 blockade in lung cancer. The table came from immunoSEQ multiplex PCR; TCRdb's copy has only in-frame clones and leaves some out. The profile shows 120,000 or so clones, 85% to 90% of them singletons. The source was peripheral blood, collected from a patient treated with radiotherapy plus ipilimumab. These TCRs come from a human donor with non-small cell lung cancer that progressed on radiotherapy plus ipilimumab. Each CDR3 is given with its conserved first and last residue. The D gene is left open where the match is weak.

j_call d_call v_call cdr3_aa
TRBJ1-3 . TRBV10-1 CAWTDRGNTIYF
TRBJ2-3 TRBD2 TRBV13 CASSLGLAGGPDTQYF
TRBJ1-2 . TRBV7-9 CASSLQYGYTF
TRBJ2-7 . TRBV4-2 CASSPRTGTKAGGLHVYEQYF
TRBJ2-1 TRBD1 TRBV5-1 CASSANRGHEQFF
TRBJ2-7 . TRBV10-3 CAISRDPQRSYEQYF
TRBJ2-5 TRBD1 TRBV6-5 CASRQGARETQYF
TRBJ1-1 . TRBV7-3 CASSSQSSGNTEAFF
TRBJ1-4 TRBD1 TRBV4-1 CASSPEDRAWEKLFF
TRBJ2-1 . TRBV7-7 CASSLGGTYNEQFF
TRBJ2-1 . TRBV19 CASTLSAASSYNEQFF
TRBJ2-7 TRBD1 TRBV9 CASSVDYRGTYEQYF
TRBJ2-3 . TRBV5-6 CASSLGAADTQYF
TRBJ2-3 . TRBV13 CASRTQVSDTQYF
TRBJ1-3 TRBD1 TRBV5-1 CASSRDSFTGNTIYF
TRBJ1-5 TRBD1 TRBV30 CAWSIGTGEGQPQHF
TRBJ1-2 . TRBV2 CASSVLRGGDYGYTF
TRBJ1-1 TRBD1 TRBV19 CASRTGATNTEAFF
TRBJ2-5 TRBD2 TRBV19 CASSERESVVETQYF
TRBJ2-3 . TRBV7-9 CASVFIVGTDTQYF
TRBJ2-1 TRBD2 TRBV5-1 CASSLGLRPSYNEQFF
TRBJ2-1 . TRBV2 CASSLERALDHYNEQFF
TRBJ2-1 . TRBV19 CASSISGRNYNEQFF
TRBJ2-2 . TRBV18 CASSTSTGELFF
TRBJ2-1 . TRBV7-9 CASSFQGLISNEQFF
TRBJ2-3 TRBD2 TRBV5-4 CASSSRLADSTDTQYF
TRBJ2-2 . TRBV11-1 CASSLGGWGELFF
TRBJ1-5 TRBD1 TRBV30 CAWSRGQVQPQHF
TRBJ2-1 TRBD2 TRBV7-9 CASSLGLPNNEQFF
TRBJ1-2 . TRBV2 CASSPLTAYGYTF
TRBJ2-7 . TRBV18 CASSPGLAYEQYF
TRBJ1-3 . TRBV7-9 CASSTNTGMVNTIYF
TRBJ2-4 . TRBV10-2 CASSESTGGRTLAKNIQYF
TRBJ2-7 TRBD2 TRBV9 CASSVFPLAEGGSEQYF
TRBJ1-1 . TRBV2 CASSRQWFTEAFF
TRBJ1-2 . TRBV2 CASSGGVSGYGYTF
TRBJ1-5 TRBD1 TRBV6-6 CASSYTTGADQPQHF
TRBJ1-2 . TRBV19 CASSTLSDRYRYGYTF
TRBJ2-7 . TRBV5-1 CASSLGPSEGSYEQYF
TRBJ2-1 TRBD2 TRBV5-1 CASSLSGTSGSYNEQFF
TRBJ1-3 . TRBV18 CASSPLTHRAPSGNTIYF
TRBJ1-2 . TRBV19 CASTPDPIYGYTF